The present T cell receptor beta chain was sequenced within a study of blood T cells in healthy people across ages. Study-wide findings and caveats: The percentage of naive T cells correlated strongly with TCR beta diversity. Unknown CMV status may confound age-related changes in expanded clones. Long-lived and aged donors differed, with more naive CD4+ cells and higher diversity in the long-lived.

This clonotype appeared a few times. Antigen: not known. Germline values: CDR1 MDHEN, CDR2 SYDVKM. This CDR3 region has 17 residues. With 4 bases clipped from V and 0 bases from J, the junction kept 12 bases outside the gene matches. Healthy Caucasians from Russia aged about 6 to 100 served as donors. Primers used in a second PCR of roughly 6 to 12 cycles were a sample-barcoded 5' primer and a J-beta primer mix. TCRdb reprocessed the 5' RACE reads with MiXCR, giving one entry per CDR3 protein. The profile shows more than 1.4 million distinct CDR3 sequences, approximately 38% of them singletons. The sequence came from a woman between 18 and 29 years old in good health. The V call is TRBV28, the J call TRBJ2-7; 7 bases are a match to TRBD1. Sequencing was carried out using blood. The CDR3 sequence: CASSSPPDRAISYEQYF. CDR3 coding DNA: TGTGCCAGCAGTTCCCCCCCCGACAGGGCTATCTCCTACGAGCAGTACTTC.